The T cell receptor (beta chain) described here comes from a study of blood T cells in healthy people across ages. A second roughly 6 to 11 cycle PCR used barcoded and J-beta primers. One entry per CDR3 protein results from TCRdb running MiXCR on the 5' RACE reads. This table has 600,000 to 1,000,000 distinct CDR3 sequences, 25% appearing once. This clonotype has just a few counts. This CDR3 spans 15 amino acids. Germline CDR1 reads DFQATT; CDR2 reads SNEGSKA (reference sequence). Losses at the gene ends were 3 bases for V and 3 bases for J; bases not matched to a gene: 7. This sample also appeared in a second study, on T cells of mothers and their children.

What was sequenced was blood. This sequence was found in a boy aged 5 to 17 in good health. This chain uses TRBV20-1 with TRBJ2-7; 11 bases line up with TRBD2. The CDR3 loop is CSARQTSGGVYEQYF. CDR3 nucleotides: TGCAGTGCTAGGCAAACTAGCGGGGGAGTCTACGAGCAGTACTTC.